This entry features one TCR beta chain sequence. CDR3 length: 19 residues. V lost 3 bases to trimming and J lost 2 bases; unmatched junction nucleotides: 13. CDR1 is DFQATT, CDR2 SNEGSKA, per germline (reference sequence). In the source study's methods: Reference gene primer amplification in the assay estimated nucleated cell counts. Here immunoSEQ multiplex PCR was the method, and the copy in TCRdb shows in-frame clones only, minus some. The D gene and trimming were derived from the DNA, and the V and J assignments and clone size from that table. The sample has about 140,000 clones, around 76% seen once. This sample was taken from a study of blood T cell repertoires in COVID-19. As for the study in general: Material from acute and convalescent COVID-19 was sourced from the United States, Italy and Spain.

The sequencing input was peripheral blood. The gene calls are TRBV20-1 and TRBJ2-3, with 14 bases fitting TRBD2. This TCR was sampled from a man older than 75 with acute or convalescent COVID-19. The CDR3 is CSASKGLAGGTRVTDTQYF. DNA for the CDR3: TGCAGTGCTAGTAAAGGACTAGCGGGGGGCACTCGAGTCACAGATACGCAGTATTTT.